Below, 10 T cell receptor beta chains from the same sample are listed, as sequenced in a study of T cell changes during pregnancy in multiple sclerosis. Sequenced by immunoSEQ multiplex PCR; TCRdb stores in-frame clones only, minus some. The sample gives tens of thousands of clones, 93% of which show up once; about 2% is in the top ten. The specimen comprised peripheral blood, sampled in the second trimester of pregnancy. These receptors were taken from a female donor with multiple sclerosis, enrolled in a pregnancy study.

This clone was seen only once. The genes are TRBV5-1 and TRBJ2-3, with 7 bases that match TRBD2. CDR1 and CDR2 (germline): SGHRS, YFSETQ. V lost 0 bases, J lost 4 bases, and 8 bases stayed unmatched. CDR3 length: 16 amino acids. The CDR3 DNA sequence: TGCGCCAGCAGCTTGGACGGCGGGAGCGGGGCAGATACGCAGTATTTT. Translated: CASSLDGGSGADTQYF.

Here the CDR3 reads CSAWWHEQFF. In DNA form, the CDR3 reads TGCAGTGCTTGGTGGCATGAGCAGTTCTTC. V gene TRBV20-1 combines with J gene TRBJ2-1, with unresolved D. The length of the CDR3 is 10 residues. Germline V gene sequence: CDR1 DFQATT, CDR2 SNEGSKA (reference sequence). Trimming cost V 5 bases and J 8 bases, with 7 bases left between them.

The DNA of the CDR3 is TGCAGCGTTGAAAGGGAGGGCAGCGAGCAGTACTTC. This translates into CSVEREGSEQYF. The chain links TRBV29-1 to TRBJ2-7; 7 bases map to TRBD2. CDR1 SQVTM and CDR2 ANQGSEA come from the germline V gene. Unmatched junction bases numbered 4, after V lost 2 bases and J lost 6 bases. The CDR3 has 12 amino acids.

In DNA, the CDR3 is TGTGCCAGCAGTTACTCGAACCTGCAACGGGAGCAGTTCTTC. Amino acids: CASSYSNLQREQFF. The rearrangement joins TRBV6-5 to TRBJ2-1; D is ambiguous. The CDR3 covers 14 residues. Germline V lookup: CDR1 MNHEY, CDR2 SVGAGI. The V end was cut by 0 bases, the J end by 10 bases, with 13 bases between.

This chain joins TRBV4-3 and TRBJ2-6; D is perhaps TRBD1 (5 bases). Germline values: CDR1 LGHNA, CDR2 YSLEER. The germline V and J ends were trimmed by 5 bases and 1 base, with 9 bases remaining between them. The CDR3 length is 15 residues. The CDR3 nucleotides read TGCGCCAGCAGCGACGCAGGGTCTGGGGCCAACGTCCTGACTTTC. Amino acids: CASSDAGSGANVLTF.

V usage is TRBV11-2 and J usage is TRBJ1-2; D remains unclear. CDR1 and CDR2 (germline): SGHAT, FQNNGV. The CDR3 is 15 residues long. V was trimmed by 5 bases and J by 5 bases, leaving 18 bases between them. The CDR3 DNA reads as TGTGCCAGCAGCATCATGGTTGGACTCGGGTATGGCTACACCTTC. Residues: CASSIMVGLGYGYTF.

The chain has TRBV7-2 and TRBJ2-1; 12 bases agree with TRBD2. The J segment lost 5 bases and the V segment lost 4 bases, leaving 3 bases of the junction unmatched. The CDR3 runs to 15 residues. CDR1 SGHTA and CDR2 FQGNSA come from the germline V gene. CDR3 loop: CASSSGLAGNNEQFF. DNA of the CDR3: TGTGCCAGCAGCTCAGGACTAGCGGGGAACAATGAGCAGTTCTTC. The entire variable domain, with the rest obtained from reference TRBV7-2 and TRBJ2-1, is as follows: GAGVSQSPSNKVTEKGKDVELRCDPISGHTALYWYRQSLGQGLEFLIYFQGNSAPDKSGLPSDRFSAERTGGSVSTLTIQRTQQEDSAVYLCASSSGLAGNNEQFFGPGTRLTVL.

This clone was detected only once. The V call is TRBV29-1, the J call TRBJ2-3; 7 nucleotides match TRBD1. The J segment lost 3 bases and the V segment lost 5 bases, leaving 5 bases of the junction unmatched. Germline V gene lookup returns CDR1 SQVTM and CDR2 ANQGSEA. The CDR3 sequence is 13 residues long. DNA for the CDR3: TGCAGCGTTTTTACAGGGGAGACAGATACGCAGTATTTT. This gives the protein CSVFTGETDTQYF.

This chain's CDR3 is CASAEFSGANVLTF. The CDR3 nucleotides read TGCGCCAGCGCCGAGTTCTCTGGGGCCAACGTCCTGACTTTC. This sequence joins TRBV4-3 and TRBJ2-6; D unclear. From germline, CDR1 is LGHNA and CDR2 YSLEER. V lost 8 bases and J 0 bases, leaving 8 bases between the germline ends. This CDR3 comprises 14 residues.

The gene calls are TRBV19 and TRBJ2-1; TRBD2 matches at 12 bases. Losses at the gene ends were 9 bases for V and 14 bases for J; bases not matched to a gene: 5. Germline loops: CDR1 LNHDA, CDR2 SQIVND (reference sequence). The CDR3 contains 11 residues. CDR3 in amino acids: CARMTSGSKFF. DNA for the CDR3: TGTGCCAGGATGACTAGCGGGAGTAAGTTCTTC.